Below, 14 T cell receptor beta chains from the same sample are listed, as sequenced in a study of blood T cell repertoires in COVID-19. Repertoires were generated with immunoSEQ multiplex PCR, while TCRdb's copy carries only in-frame clones and drops some. This table holds some 150,000 clones, approximately 80% found once. Sample: peripheral blood. All receptors come from a man in his 60s with active or convalescent COVID-19.

This chain links TRBV5-1 with TRBJ1-1, with a possible D match to TRBD1 (5 bases). Per germline, CDR1 SGHRS and CDR2 YFSETQ. The CDR3 consists of 16 residues. Trimming pared 0 bases from V and 5 bases from J, leaving 17 bases between. The CDR3 sequence: CASSLDGPGSWTEAFF. Here the CDR3 DNA reads TGCGCCAGCAGCTTGGATGGCCCAGGGTCCTGGACTGAAGCTTTCTTT.

The V gene is TRBV10-3, the J gene TRBJ1-2; the match to TRBD1 covers 9 bases. The CDR3 runs 16 residues. J was trimmed by 2 bases and V by 2 bases; bases with no gene match: 6. CDR1 is ENHRY, CDR2 SYGVKD, per germline. The CDR3 here is CAISETGGASNYGYTF. The CDR3 bases are TGTGCCATCAGTGAGACAGGGGGCGCGTCAAACTATGGCTACACCTTC.

The chain recombines TRBV10-2 with TRBJ2-5; possibly TRBD2 for D (6 bases). This CDR3 is 11 amino acids long. With 8 bases removed from V and 4 bases from J, the gap between germline ends came to 8 bases. The germline CDR1 and CDR2 sequences are WSHSY and SAAADI. CDR3 DNA: TGCGCCAGCTCCGGGGGAGAGACCCAGTACTTC. It is translated as CASSGGETQYF.

The J gene is TRBJ2-1, the V gene TRBV9; a weak D match, TRBD1 (7 bases). CDR3 length: 15 residues. Germline CDR1 is SGDLS and CDR2 is YYNGEE. The germline V and J ends were trimmed by 3 bases and 2 bases, with 12 bases remaining between them. CDR3 nucleotides: TGTGCCAGCAGCGCAGCAGGGGGGACCTACAATGAGCAGTTCTTC. Translating it yields CASSAAGGTYNEQFF. The whole variable domain, remainder taken from reference TRBV9 and TRBJ2-1, is DSGVTQTPKHLITATGQRVTLRCSPRSGDLSVYWYQQSLDQGLQFLIQYYNGEERAKGNILERFSAQQFPDLHSELNLSSLELGDSALYFCASSAAGGTYNEQFFGPGTRLTVL.

This chain joins TRBV6-1 and TRBJ1-5, with TRBD1 matching 12 bases. CDR1 and CDR2 (germline): MNHNS, SASEGT. The ends lost 4 bases at V and 2 bases at J; junction bases unmatched: 9. This CDR3 has 18 amino acids. CDR3 nucleotide sequence: TGTGCCAGCAGTGCCGGGACAGGGGGCCTAAAGGGCAATCAGCCCCAGCATTTT. It codes for CASSAGTGGLKGNQPQHF.

The chain carries TRBV18 and TRBJ2-5, with 8 bases matching TRBD2. Germline-derived CDR1 and CDR2 are KGHSH and LQKENI. The CDR3 loop spans 15 amino acids. Trimming took 1 base from V and 4 from J; bases not matched to a gene: 5. The CDR3 DNA sequence: TGTGCCAGCTCACCACAGATGCGGGAGGCAGAGACCCAGTACTTC. The encoded protein is CASSPQMREAETQYF.

This clone was counted once. Different DNA sequences within this sample yield the same CDR3. This chain links TRBV3-1 (or the pseudogene TRBV3-2) with TRBJ1-2; D is possibly TRBD1 (5 bases). This CDR3 is 12 amino acids long. V was cut by 2 bases and J by 8 bases, with 9 bases left in between. Germline V gene lookup returns CDR1 LGHDT and CDR2 YNNKEL (reference sequence). The CDR3 coding sequence is TGTGCCAGCAGCCAACCCCGGGGGGGCTACACCTTC. This sequence encodes CASSQPRGGYTF.

The chain combines TRBV5-4 with TRBJ2-1, with 15 bases fitting TRBD2. J lost 4 bases, V lost 4 bases, and 6 bases had no gene match. The CDR3 runs 17 residues. The germline CDR1 and CDR2 sequences are SGHNT and YYREEE (reference sequence). As DNA, the CDR3 is TGTGCCAGCAGCGCCGGGACTAGCGGGAGGCTTTACAATGAGCAGTTCTTC. Its protein product is CASSAGTSGRLYNEQFF.

The chain links TRBV19 to TRBJ2-7; no reliable D call. Germline V gene lookup returns CDR1 LNHDA and CDR2 SQIVND (reference sequence). The CDR3 length is 12 residues. The V end lost 10 bases, the J end lost 3 bases, and 13 bases lay between the germline ends. CDR3 protein: CATTNSGYEQYF. The CDR3 nucleotides read TGTGCCACTACCAATTCGGGCTACGAGCAGTACTTC. Full variable domain (missing parts from reference TRBV19 and TRBJ2-7): DGGITQSPKYLFRKEGQNVTLSCEQNLNHDAMYWYRQDPGQGLRLIYYSQIVNDFQKGDIAEGYSVSREKKESFPLTVTSAQKNPTAFYLCATTNSGYEQYFGPGTRLTVT.

V is TRBV18 and J is TRBJ1-5; TRBD1 matches at 9 bases. Germline loops: CDR1 KGHSH, CDR2 LQKENI. CDR3 length equals 14 residues. V trimming: 3 bases; J trimming: 7 bases; junction bases outside the gene matches: 4. The CDR3 loop reads CASSPGTGLQPQHF. CDR3 nucleotides: TGTGCCAGCTCACCCGGGACAGGGTTACAGCCCCAGCATTTT.

The V and J genes are TRBV19 and TRBJ2-5, with 9 bases aligning to TRBD2. The CDR3 spans 16 residues. V lost 1 base and J lost 1; bases outside the gene matches: 4. Germline CDR1 is LNHDA and CDR2 is SQIVND (reference sequence). DNA for the CDR3: TGTGCCAGTAGTATAGCCAGCGGGAGGTCCCAAGAGACCCAGTACTTC. Translation: CASSIASGRSQETQYF.

The rearrangement uses TRBV7-9 and TRBJ2-7; 11 bases map to TRBD2. Germline V gene data show CDR1 as SEHNR and CDR2 as FQNEAQ (reference sequence). The CDR3 runs to 15 residues. V was clipped by 6 bases and J by 4 bases; unmatched bases: 8. For the CDR3, the DNA is TGTGCCAGCAGTAAGACTAGCGGGATGGAGTACGAGCAGTACTTC. Amino acid sequence: CASSKTSGMEYEQYF.

DNA for the CDR3: TGTGCCTGGCGTCCGACCTACCGGAGGAAAAACTCCTCTGGGGCCAACGTCCTGACTTTC. It specifies CAWRPTYRRKNSSGANVLTF. J is TRBJ2-6 and V is TRBV30; tentative D call: TRBD2 (5 bases). The V gene lost 5 bases and the J gene lost 0 bases, with 26 bases spanning the gap. The CDR3 has 20 residues. CDR1 is GTSNPN, CDR2 SVGIG, per germline (reference sequence).

The chain employs TRBV5-1 and TRBJ2-3, with TRBD2 matching over 8 bases. The J segment lost 5 bases and the V segment lost 0 bases, leaving 2 bases of the junction unmatched. CDR3 length: 14 residues. Germline CDR1 SGHRS, CDR2 YFSETQ. DNA of the CDR3: TGCGCCAGCAGCTTGGAGAGCGGGAGAGATACGCAGTATTTT. This encodes CASSLESGRDTQYF.